The clone carrying this TCR beta chain was seen only a few times. What it recognizes is unknown. The sample originates from a study of T cell repertoires in cytomegalovirus infection. At the level of the study: Recently identified HLA-C-restricted CMV epitopes and well-studied HLA-B-restricted CMV epitopes were used by the study. A matching HLA type, together with CMV infection, was signaled by public TCR beta signatures. Study results and caveats: CMV carriers having the relevant HLA were flagged by cumulative public TCR beta family frequency. Across the ex vivo response, the dominant clonotypes were HLA-C-restricted CMV-specific TCR beta clonotypes.

A single record per CDR3 protein comes from TCRdb applying MiXCR to the reads. Of tens of thousands of distinct CDR3 sequences listed, 20% to 25% are singletons. This CDR3 has 12 amino acids. V lost 1 base and J lost 2, with 2 bases in between. The input for sequencing was CD8+ T cells from cultured PBMCs, taken from culture after CMV antigen stimulation. The chain carries TRBV12-3 or TRBV12-4 and TRBJ1-2; D gene uncertain. This TCR came from a human donor in good health (CMV status not recorded). Some clones in this sample may be carry-over from other donors' samples. CDR3 nucleotides: TGTGCCAGCAGTTTAGGCAACTATGGCTACACCTTC. This translates into CASSLGNYGYTF.